This passage covers 27 T cell receptor beta chains from one sample sequenced in a study of T cell repertoires in cytomegalovirus infection. Each CDR3 protein gets one entry after TCRdb re-called the reads with MiXCR. The sample gives hundreds of thousands of distinct CDR3 sequences, approximately 33% of which show up once; around 13% is in the top ten. The specimen sequenced was PBMCs. All receptors come from a human donor in good health (CMV status not recorded). Some clones in this sample may be carry-over from other donors' samples.

This chain joins TRBV9 and TRBJ2-7; D uncertain. Germline-derived CDR1 and CDR2 are SGDLS and YYNGEE. The V end lost 4 bases, the J end lost 2 bases, and 19 bases lay between the germline ends. The CDR3 length is 16 residues. CDR3 sequence (DNA): TGTGCCAGCAGCACCCCGGCACCGCTGCTAACCTACGAGCAGTACTTC. It is translated as CASSTPAPLLTYEQYF.

The sample holds a few counts of this clonotype. The chain recombines TRBV4-1 with TRBJ2-7; D call uncertain. Trimming took off 4 bases at V and 0 bases at J, with 10 bases between the two ends. Germline V gene lookup returns CDR1 MGHRA and CDR2 YSYEKL. CDR3 length: 14 residues. CDR3 DNA: TGCGCCAGCAGCCCTCTCGTAAGCTCCTACGAGCAGTACTTC. Residues: CASSPLVSSYEQYF.

This clonotype came up a few times. The rearrangement uses TRBV5-4 and TRBJ2-7, with 7 bases aligning to TRBD1. V dropped 6 bases and J dropped 2; count of bases not matched to a gene: 14. Germline CDR1 is SGHNT and CDR2 is YYREEE (reference sequence). There are 16 residues in the CDR3. CDR3 sequence (DNA): TGTGCCAGCACCAAGAGAGGCACAGGGGACCCCTACGAGCAGTACTTC. Amino acid sequence: CASTKRGTGDPYEQYF.

For this clonotype: A junction end diverges from the germline sequence, so it may reflect a read error. V usage is TRBV7-2 and J usage is TRBJ1-5; D unresolved. From germline, CDR1 is SGHTA and CDR2 FQGNSA. The CDR3 length is 14 residues. CDR3 coding DNA: TGTGCCAGCAGCTCCGATACTTCGGGTCAGCCCCCGCATTTT. Translating gives CASSSDTSGQPPHF.

V and J are TRBV6-1 and TRBJ1-1; D is unresolved. There are 12 residues in the CDR3. Deletions cut 4 bases from V and 4 bases from J, with 7 bases between. Germline V gives CDR1 MNHNS, CDR2 SASEGT. The CDR3 sequence is CASSGWGTEAFF. CDR3 DNA sequence: TGTGCCAGCAGTGGGTGGGGCACTGAAGCTTTCTTT.

The rearrangement links TRBV6-6 to TRBJ2-3, with D uncertain. The length of the CDR3 is 15 residues. Germline CDR1 MNHNY, CDR2 SVGAGI (reference sequence). V was trimmed by 5 bases and J by 4 bases, leaving 16 bases between them. As DNA, the CDR3 is TGTGCCAGCAGTCTCGAGCCCACGACTGCAGATACGCAGTATTTT. It encodes CASSLEPTTADTQYF.

Note on this clonotype: At one boundary the junction diverges from the germline segment, which might be a read error. The V call is TRBV7-2, the J call TRBJ2-3; no clear D. The CDR3 runs 13 residues. The germline V gene has CDR1 SGHTA and CDR2 FQGNSA. The CDR3 spells CASSLARWDTHYF. For the CDR3, the DNA is TGTGCCAGCAGCTTAGCGAGGTGGGATACGCATTATTTT.

The chain combines TRBV2 with TRBJ2-1; 12 bases align to TRBD2. There are 18 residues in the CDR3. V shed 4 bases and J 7 bases; nucleotides not matched to a gene: 14. Germline loops: CDR1 SNHLY, CDR2 FYNNEI. The DNA of the CDR3 is TGTGCCAGCAGTGGCTACAGGGAACTAGCGGGGGGCCAAAATGAGCAGTTCTTC. This gives the protein CASSGYRELAGGQNEQFF.

This clonotype was seen more than once but under ten times. The chain uses TRBV6-5 and TRBJ2-5, with 7 bases lining up with TRBD2. Germline V CDR1 and CDR2: MNHEY, SVGAGI. Unmatched junction bases numbered 9, after V lost 6 bases and J lost 5 bases. The CDR3 runs 14 residues. The CDR3 region has the DNA TGTGCCAGCAGCCAGCACGGGGGAGGGGAGACCCAGTACTTC. This codes for CASSQHGGGETQYF.

The table lists this clonotype with many counts. The gene calls are TRBV24-1 and TRBJ1-1; D uncertain. This CDR3 spans 12 amino acids. CDR1 is KGHDR, CDR2 SFDVKD, per germline. With 6 bases removed from V and 2 bases from J, the gap between germline ends came to 6 bases. The CDR3 DNA is TGTGCCACCAGTTCCAGCAACACTGAAGCTTTCTTT. Its protein product is CATSSSNTEAFF.

This clonotype has more than one count but fewer than ten. This chain connects TRBV27 to TRBJ1-6, with D perhaps matching TRBD1 (5 bases). The CDR3 spans 15 residues. Germline V gene sequence: CDR1 MNHEY, CDR2 SMNVEV (reference sequence). Trimming took 3 bases from V and 6 from J, leaving 12 bases between them. CDR3 loop: CASSLGTHINSPLHF. The CDR3 DNA reads TGTGCCAGCAGTTTGGGGACCCATATTAATTCACCCCTCCACTTT.

This clonotype has a handful of counts. The rearrangement joins TRBV28 to TRBJ2-2; D unclear. V lost 4 bases and J 3 bases, leaving 9 bases between the germline ends. This CDR3 comprises 14 residues. Germline V gene lookup returns CDR1 MDHEN and CDR2 SYDVKM. CDR3 residues: CASSSSQYTGELFF. CDR3 sequence (DNA): TGTGCCAGCAGTTCGTCCCAGTACACCGGGGAGCTGTTTTTT.

The chain is built from TRBV12-3 or TRBV12-4 and TRBJ1-6; 7 bases agree with TRBD1. CDR3 length: 15 residues. The trim removed 4 bases at V and 7 bases at J, leaving 7 bases unmatched. CDR3 DNA: TGTGCCAGCAGTTCCCGACAGGGAGTCAATTCACCCCTCCACTTT. The encoded protein is CASSSRQGVNSPLHF.

Only one count was recorded for this clonotype. The rearrangement uses TRBV20-1 and TRBJ1-5, with D perhaps matching TRBD1 (5 bases). Germline CDR1 DFQATT, CDR2 SNEGSKA (reference sequence). V lost 5 bases and J 1 base, leaving 21 bases between the germline ends. The CDR3 is 17 residues long. The CDR3 region has the DNA TGCAGTGCTTCGCACCCCCCGGGAGGGGTAAGCAATCAGCCCCAGCATTTT. This codes for CSASHPPGGVSNQPQHF.

The CDR3 reads CASSLVQGGTDTQYF. The CDR3 DNA is TGTGCCAGCAGTTTAGTACAGGGCGGGACAGATACGCAGTATTTT. V and J are TRBV28 and TRBJ2-3, with D possibly TRBD1 on 6 matching bases. Germline values: CDR1 MDHEN, CDR2 SYDVKM. CDR3 length equals 15 residues. The V and J ends lost 2 bases and 3 bases respectively, with 12 bases between them.

Here the CDR3 DNA reads TGTGCCAGTAGTACCACGGGCGGAGTAGGGGGAAGCGAGCAGTACTTC. It is translated as CASSTTGGVGGSEQYF. The rearrangement uses TRBV19 and TRBJ2-7; TRBD1 might be the D (6 bases). From germline, CDR1 is LNHDA and CDR2 SQIVND (reference sequence). This CDR3 has 16 residues. The ends were cut back, 4 bases at V and 6 bases at J, with 22 bases in the middle.

This clonotype was recorded many times. The chain joins TRBV6-1 to TRBJ1-5; perhaps TRBD1 as D (5 bases). This CDR3 contains 15 residues. V dropped 0 bases and J dropped 6 bases, with 12 bases sitting between them. The germline CDR1 and CDR2 sequences are MNHNS and SASEGT. The CDR3 DNA is TGTGCCAGCAGTGAAGCCTCCGGTGGGGCTCAGCCCCAGCATTTT. Residues: CASSEASGGAQPQHF.

This chain joins TRBV20-1 and TRBJ2-5; TRBD1 or TRBD2 may be the D gene (5 bases each). The CDR3 runs to 13 residues. Germline CDR1 reads DFQATT; CDR2 reads SNEGSKA (reference sequence). V was cut by 6 bases and J by 1 base, with 12 bases left in between. The CDR3 region is CSAPGTAQETQYF. In DNA, the CDR3 is TGCAGTGCCCCCGGGACGGCCCAAGAGACCCAGTACTTC.

This clonotype was seen only a few times. The rearrangement links TRBV7-9 to TRBJ2-5; 7 positions match TRBD1. Germline V CDR1 and CDR2: SEHNR, FQNEAQ (reference sequence). The CDR3 loop spans 17 amino acids. J gave up 5 bases and V 5 bases, and 17 bases lay outside the gene matches. This CDR3 reads CASSRTGRDRARETQYF. The CDR3 DNA follows: TGTGCCAGCAGCCGTACCGGTCGAGACAGGGCGAGGGAGACCCAGTACTTC.

Concerning this clonotype itself: Because the CDR3 is missing its conserved closing phenylalanine or tryptophan, this is likely a read error. The CDR3 bases are TGCAGCTTAGGTTGGGCCGGGAACACTGAAGCTTTCTAT. Translation gives CSLGWAGNTEAFY. V gene TRBV29-1 combines with J gene TRBJ1-1; no clear D gene. The V gene's germline CDR1 is SQVTM and CDR2 ANQGSEA. Trimming cost V 8 bases and J 1 base, with 14 bases left between them. The CDR3 totals 13 residues.

The sample holds many counts of this clonotype. The V and J genes are TRBV7-6 and TRBJ2-5, with D hard to call. CDR3 length equals 14 residues. Germline V CDR1 and CDR2: SGHVS, FNYEAQ. Trimming pared 1 base from V and 2 bases from J, leaving 8 bases between. Here the CDR3 reads CASSLGQLQETQYF. CDR3 DNA sequence: TGTGCCAGCAGCTTAGGTCAACTGCAAGAGACCCAGTACTTC.

This clonotype was observed a handful of times. The CDR3 protein is CASSLGNAQPQHF. The CDR3, as DNA: TGTGCCAGCAGCTTAGGGAATGCTCAGCCCCAGCATTTT. This chain connects TRBV7-4 to TRBJ1-5; D is ambiguous. Germline CDR1 SGHVT, CDR2 SQSDAQ. Deletions cut 1 base from V and 6 bases from J, with 7 bases between. This CDR3 is built from 13 residues.

The chain carries TRBV27 and TRBJ1-2; D is uncertain. V was shortened by 3 bases and J by 13 bases, with 27 bases between the two germline ends. The germline V gene encodes CDR1 MNHEY and CDR2 SMNVEV (reference sequence). This CDR3 has 16 residues. The CDR3 here is CASSFLGQPSTYCSTF. The CDR3 region has the DNA TGTGCCAGCAGTTTCCTTGGCCAACCCTCGACTTATTGCTCCACCTTC.

This clonotype occurred once. The CDR3 does not close with the conserved phenylalanine or tryptophan, likely indicating a read error. This chain links TRBV7-9 with TRBJ2-2, with D perhaps matching TRBD2 (5 bases). This CDR3 is 11 amino acids long. Germline-derived CDR1 and CDR2 are SEHNR and FQNEAQ (reference sequence). Deletions cut 8 bases from V and 8 bases from J, with 9 bases between. DNA for the CDR3: TGTGCCAGCCTCCGAGGGGGGGAGCTGTTTCTT. Protein: CASLRGGELFL.

This clonotype was counted at least ten times. This chain connects TRBV7-2 to TRBJ2-5; perhaps TRBD1 as D (5 bases). There are 14 residues in the CDR3. Germline values: CDR1 SGHTA, CDR2 FQGNSA. V gave up 5 bases and J gave up 1 base, with 11 bases separating them. For the CDR3, the DNA is TGTGCCAGCAGCCCCTTCGACAGCCAAGAGACCCAGTACTTC. It codes for CASSPFDSQETQYF.

The chain joins TRBV3-1 to TRBJ2-7; 13 bases match TRBD2. Per the germline V gene, CDR1 is LGHDT and CDR2 is YNNKEL (reference sequence). The CDR3 contains 17 residues. Trimming removed 0 bases from V and 0 bases from J; junction bases left unmatched: 2. CDR3 amino acids: CASSQEGTSGDSYEQYF. CDR3 nucleotide sequence: TGTGCCAGCAGCCAAGAGGGGACTAGCGGGGACTCCTACGAGCAGTACTTC.

This clonotype was seen at least ten times. V is TRBV7-2 and J is TRBJ2-7, with D maybe TRBD2 (6 bases). CDR3 length: 14 amino acids. The V gene lost 4 bases and the J gene lost 5 bases, with 15 bases spanning the gap. Germline CDR1 and CDR2: SGHTA and FQGNSA. The CDR3 sequence: CASSSRLRRDEQYF. The CDR3 DNA reads TGTGCCAGCAGCTCCCGCCTAAGGAGGGACGAGCAGTACTTC.